The 7 T cell receptor beta chains reported below all come from one sample, sequenced in a study of control samples from healthy donors and cancer patients. Using immunoSEQ multiplex PCR, the repertoire was profiled, and TCRdb retains in-frame clones only, with some absent. The table has roughly 88,000 clones, about 85% seen once. The source material was blood. The receptors were gathered from a young man in good health.

The genes are TRBV30 and TRBJ1-5; unclear D gene. The CDR3 length is 13 residues. The germline CDR1 and CDR2 sequences are GTSNPN and SVGIG (reference sequence). The V gene lost 8 bases and the J gene lost 5 bases, with 16 bases spanning the gap. CDR3 protein: CALRSGIDQPQHF. The CDR3 bases are TGTGCCCTAAGGAGTGGGATTGATCAGCCCCAGCATTTT.

The chain has TRBV15 and TRBJ1-1; 7 bases match TRBD1. The CDR3 runs to 15 residues. Germline loops: CDR1 LNHNV, CDR2 YYDKDF (reference sequence). The V segment lost 0 bases and the J segment 5 bases; nucleotides outside the gene matches: 6. CDR3 coding DNA: TGTGCCACCAGCAGAGATGCCAGGGGGGGTACTGAAGCTTTCTTT. Its translation: CATSRDARGGTEAFF.

This chain connects TRBV5-6 to TRBJ1-1; 7 nucleotides match TRBD1. The germline V gene encodes CDR1 SGHDT and CDR2 YYEEEE. The junction had 9 bases not matched to a gene; V was cut back by 6 bases and J by 4 bases. The CDR3 has 14 amino acids. CDR3 sequence (DNA): TGTGCCAGCACCCGAGGGGGCTGGGTCACTGAAGCTTTCTTT. Amino acids: CASTRGGWVTEAFF.

This chain joins TRBV7-9 and TRBJ1-5; D gene unclear. CDR3 length equals 14 residues. Germline CDR1 is SEHNR and CDR2 is FQNEAQ (reference sequence). Deletions cut 4 bases from V and 5 bases from J, with 12 bases between. This chain's CDR3 is CASSSDAYDQPQHF. The CDR3, as DNA: TGTGCCAGCAGCTCCGACGCTTACGATCAGCCCCAGCATTTT.

This clone was picked up many times. This chain joins TRBV6-5 and TRBJ1-1; D is uncertain. V was shortened by 4 bases and J by 0 bases, with 6 bases between the two germline ends. Germline CDR1 MNHEY, CDR2 SVGAGI. The CDR3 contains 13 residues. CDR3 protein: CASSSTVNTEAFF. The CDR3 bases are TGTGCCAGCAGTTCTACAGTGAACACTGAAGCTTTCTTT.

The rearrangement uses TRBV10-3 and TRBJ1-1; possible D gene TRBD1, 5 bases. Germline V gives CDR1 ENHRY, CDR2 SYGVKD. This CDR3 contains 12 residues. The V end lost 6 bases, the J end lost 7 bases, and 12 bases lay between the germline ends. CDR3 nucleotides: TGTGCCATCAGCGCTGACAGAGTTGAAGCTTTCTTT. Residues: CAISADRVEAFF.

The chain couples TRBV6-2 or TRBV6-3 to TRBJ2-3; TRBD1 matches 8 bases. J was trimmed by 3 bases and V by 6 bases; bases with no gene match: 11. The CDR3 covers 16 residues. CDR1 and CDR2 (germline): MNHEY, SVGEGT. CDR3 amino acids: CASSPRRQGPTDTQYF. The CDR3 DNA sequence: TGTGCCAGCAGCCCCCGGCGACAGGGGCCTACAGATACGCAGTATTTT.